The T cell receptor (beta chain) described here comes from a study of T cell responses to AZD1222 COVID-19 vaccine. This clone was counted only a few times. Method: immunoSEQ multiplex PCR; TCRdb's copy keeps in-frame clones and lacks some. The data show 150,000 to 200,000 clones, with 88% seen just once and less than 0.55% held by the top ten. The sequencing used peripheral blood, collected on day 0 of AZD1222 vaccination. The TCR was taken from an adult in good health.

The CDR3 sequence is CASSYSTGVGEKLFF. The CDR3 DNA sequence: TGTGCCAGCAGTTACTCGACAGGGGTTGGGGAAAAACTGTTTTTT. The chain carries TRBV6-5 and TRBJ1-4; TRBD1 matches 8 bases. This CDR3 has 15 residues. The germline CDR1 and CDR2 sequences are MNHEY and SVGAGI. The V segment lost 0 bases and the J segment 8 bases; nucleotides outside the gene matches: 5.